These 5 T cell receptor beta chains originate from one sample sequenced in a study of blood T cell repertoires in COVID-19. This table comes from immunoSEQ multiplex PCR, and its TCRdb copy is limited to in-frame clones, with some not included. Among roughly 190,000 clones listed, roughly 84% were seen once. What was sequenced was peripheral blood. The receptor set was obtained from a human donor in a cohort sampled during active COVID-19.

The rearrangement uses TRBV5-1 and TRBJ1-4; TRBD1 matches 7 bases. The V gene end was trimmed by 4 bases and the J gene end by 0 bases; junction bases not matched to a gene: 3. The germline gives CDR1 SGHRS, CDR2 YFSETQ. The CDR3 spans 15 residues. CDR3 loop: CASSQTGATNEKLFF. Here the CDR3 DNA reads TGCGCCAGCAGCCAAACAGGGGCAACTAATGAAAAACTGTTTTTT.

V and J are TRBV6-1 and TRBJ2-7, with TRBD1 matching 7 bases. CDR1 and CDR2 (germline): MNHNS, SASEGT. The length of the CDR3 is 14 residues. J lost 3 bases, V lost 3 bases, and 5 bases had no gene match. The CDR3 DNA is TGTGCCAGCAGTGAGACAGGGACCGTCTACGAGCAGTACGTC. It encodes CASSETGTVYEQYV.

This chain connects TRBV9 to TRBJ1-2; D remains unclear. Germline V gene data show CDR1 as SGDLS and CDR2 as YYNGEE. The CDR3 spans 13 residues. With 1 base removed from V and 8 bases from J, the gap between germline ends came to 12 bases. Written as DNA, the CDR3 is TGTGCCAGCAGCGTATCAGACACTTGGGGCTACACCTTC. This encodes CASSVSDTWGYTF.

This clone appeared once. The genes are TRBV10-3 and TRBJ2-7; D ambiguous. Trimming left V 6 bases short and J 0 bases short, with 12 bases between. The CDR3 is 14 amino acids. Looked up from germline, CDR1 is ENHRY and CDR2 is SYGVKD. In DNA, the CDR3 is TGTGCCATCAGATTAGATCAAAACTCCTACGAGCAGTACGTC. This translates into CAIRLDQNSYEQYV.

This clone was found a few times. The J gene is TRBJ2-7, the V gene TRBV4-1, with 8 bases matching TRBD1. V dropped 3 bases and J dropped 2; count of bases not matched to a gene: 3. There are 14 residues in the CDR3. Germline V gene lookup returns CDR1 MGHRA and CDR2 YSYEKL. Here the CDR3 DNA reads TGCGCCAGCAGCCAGGAGGGACAGGCCTACGAGCAGTACTTC. This sequence encodes CASSQEGQAYEQYF.